A selection of T cell receptor beta chains follows, all from one sample in a study of CD8 T cells in Susac syndrome. TCRdb used MiXCR to reprocess the immunoSEQ multiplex PCR reads, holding one entry per CDR3 protein. The sample holds 85,000 to 120,000 distinct CDR3 sequences, approximately 93% seen once. Material: CD8+ T cells from PBMCs. These receptors were collected from a human donor with Susac syndrome. CDR3s include the opening cysteine and the closing phenylalanine or tryptophan. Fields, in order: clone size, D gene, J gene, V gene, CDR3 protein, CDR3 DNA. The D gene is left open where the match is weak. A clone size is listed for some rows: how often the clone was seen (once, few, many), or a class if it is expanded.

>once|.|TRBJ1-2|TRBV24-1
CATSDGTYGYTF
TGTGCCACCAGCGACGGGACTTATGGCTACACCTTC
>.|TRBD2|TRBJ2-1|TRBV4-3
CASSQGTSSNEQFF
TGCGCCAGCAGCCAAGGGACTAGCTCCAATGAGCAGTTCTTC
>.|.|TRBJ2-3|TRBV19
CASLGGHTDTQYF
TGTGCCAGCCTGGGGGGTCATACAGATACGCAGTATTTT
>.|.|TRBJ2-1|TRBV9
CASQPSGSNNEQFF
TGTGCCAGTCAACCCTCAGGTAGCAACAATGAGCAGTTCTTC
>.|.|TRBJ2-5|TRBV12-3/TRBV12-4
CASSFDIGETQYF
TGTGCCAGCAGTTTCGACATCGGAGAGACCCAGTACTTC
>.|.|TRBJ2-3|TRBV3-1
CASSLSPDETTDTQYF
TGTGCCAGCAGCCTGTCCCCGGATGAGACGACAGATACGCAGTATTTT
>.|.|TRBJ2-3|TRBV9
CASSPTGGVDTQYF
TGTGCCAGCAGCCCAACGGGGGGCGTAGATACGCAGTATTTT
>.|TRBD1|TRBJ1-1|TRBV7-9
CASSSPGGTEAFF
TGTGCCAGCAGCTCCCCAGGGGGGACTGAAGCTTTCTTT
>.|TRBD2|TRBJ2-2|TRBV6-4
CASSDSSGGNTGELFF
TGTGCCAGCAGTGACTCTAGCGGGGGGAACACCGGGGAGCTGTTTTTT
>.|TRBD2|TRBJ2-1|TRBV7-3
CASSLKGGGARSSYNEQFF
TGTGCCAGCAGCTTAAAAGGCGGGGGGGCAAGGAGCTCCTACAATGAGCAGTTCTTC
>.|.|TRBJ1-3|TRBV7-9
CASSLSEDFGSGNTIYF
TGTGCCAGCAGCTTATCCGAGGATTTTGGATCTGGGAACACCATATATTTT
>.|.|TRBJ1-1|TRBV18
CASSPSGALEEAFF
TGTGCCAGCTCACCATCGGGGGCTTTAGAAGAAGCTTTCTTT
>.|.|TRBJ2-7|TRBV7-2
CASSLKGLVTYEQYF
TGTGCCAGCAGCTTAAAAGGGCTAGTCACCTACGAGCAGTACTTC
>.|TRBD2|TRBJ2-1|TRBV12-3/TRBV12-4
CASSPPNGLALDEQFF
TGTGCCAGCAGTCCTCCCAATGGACTAGCACTAGATGAGCAGTTCTTC
>.|TRBD2|TRBJ2-7|TRBV9
CASSVDGGAGEQYF
TGTGCCAGCAGCGTAGACGGGGGGGCGGGGGAGCAGTACTTC
>.|.|TRBJ2-1|TRBV5-6
CASSLVRANEQFF
TGTGCCAGCAGCTTGGTCAGGGCAAATGAGCAGTTCTTC
>.|TRBD1|TRBJ2-7|TRBV13
CASSSGQGRYEQYF
TGTGCCAGCAGCTCGGGACAGGGGCGGTACGAGCAGTACTTC
>.|TRBD2|TRBJ2-7|TRBV20-1
CSAKRLAGPSYEQYF
TGCAGTGCTAAGCGACTAGCGGGGCCCTCCTACGAGCAGTACTTC
>.|.|TRBJ2-7|TRBV28
CASSLGPSFSYEQYF
TGTGCCAGCAGTTTAGGGCCCAGTTTCTCCTACGAGCAGTACTTC
>.|.|TRBJ2-3|TRBV2
CAISPYRADTQYF
TGTGCCATCAGCCCCTACAGGGCAGATACGCAGTATTTT
>.|.|TRBJ2-2|TRBV9
CASSAPRSGELFF
TGTGCCAGCAGCGCACCGAGGAGCGGGGAGCTGTTTTTT
>.|.|TRBJ1-5|TRBV12-5
CASGEYSNQPQHF
TGTGCTAGTGGAGAGTATAGCAATCAGCCCCAGCATTTT
>.|.|TRBJ2-3|TRBV2
CASSAPDTQYF
TGTGCCAGCAGTGCGCCAGATACGCAGTATTTT
>.|.|TRBJ1-2|TRBV12-5
CASGEALYGYTF
TGTGCTAGTGGGGAGGCCCTCTATGGCTACACCTTC
>.|.|TRBJ2-4|TRBV5-4
CATTTKGTPDF
TGTGCCACAACTACCAAAGGGACTCCTGACTTC
>.|.|TRBJ2-5|TRBV3-1
CASSQVMGETQYF
TGTGCCAGCAGCCAAGTAATGGGGGAGACCCAGTACTTC